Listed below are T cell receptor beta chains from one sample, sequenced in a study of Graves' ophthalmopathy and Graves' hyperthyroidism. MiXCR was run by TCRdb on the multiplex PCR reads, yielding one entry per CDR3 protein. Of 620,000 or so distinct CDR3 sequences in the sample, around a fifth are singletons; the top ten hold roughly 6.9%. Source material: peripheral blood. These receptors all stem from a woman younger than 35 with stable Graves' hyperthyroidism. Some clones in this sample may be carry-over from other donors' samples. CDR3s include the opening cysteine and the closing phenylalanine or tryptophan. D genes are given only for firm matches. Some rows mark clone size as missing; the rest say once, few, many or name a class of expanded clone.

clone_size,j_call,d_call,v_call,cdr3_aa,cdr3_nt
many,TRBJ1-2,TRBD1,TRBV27,CASSPRQGREGDYGYTF,TGTGCCAGCAGTCCCCGACAGGGGCGAGAGGGGGACTATGGCTACACCTTC
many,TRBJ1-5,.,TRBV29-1,CSVRENSNQPQHF,TGCAGCGTTAGAGAGAATAGCAATCAGCCCCAGCATTTT
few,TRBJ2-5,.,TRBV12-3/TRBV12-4,CATSSGTIIQETQYF,TGTGCCACCAGTTCCGGAACAATCATTCAAGAGACCCAGTACTTC
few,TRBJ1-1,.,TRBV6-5,CASSYLIANTEAFF,TGTGCCAGCAGTTACCTCATCGCGAACACTGAAGCTTTCTTT
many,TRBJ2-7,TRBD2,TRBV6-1,CASSRSLAGVYEQYF,TGTGCCAGCAGTCGCAGTTTAGCGGGGGTTTACGAGCAGTACTTC
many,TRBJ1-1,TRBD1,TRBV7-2,CASSPLAGGTEAFF,TGTGCCAGCAGCCCCCTAGCAGGGGGCACTGAAGCTTTCTTT
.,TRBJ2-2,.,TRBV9,CASSVVFDRENTGELFF,TGTGCCAGCAGCGTAGTTTTTGACAGAGAAAACACCGGGGAGCTGTTTTTT
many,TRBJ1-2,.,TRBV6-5,CASSYDYGYTF,TGTGCCAGCAGTTACGACTATGGCTACACCTTC
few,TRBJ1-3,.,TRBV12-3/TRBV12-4,CASSWGLGNTIYF,TGTGCCAGCAGTTGGGGGCTCGGAAACACCATATATTTT
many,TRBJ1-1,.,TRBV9,CASSVSGRGTEAFF,TGTGCCAGCAGCGTGTCAGGGAGGGGCACTGAAGCTTTCTTT
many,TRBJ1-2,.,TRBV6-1,CASNTPGALVLPYTF,TGTGCCAGCAACACCCCGGGGGCCCTCGTATTACCCTACACCTTC
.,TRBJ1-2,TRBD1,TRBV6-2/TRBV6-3,CASRRDSPYGYTF,TGTGCCAGCAGACGGGACAGTCCCTATGGCTACACCTTC
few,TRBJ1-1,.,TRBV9,CASSVVPMEGGKRNTEAFF,TGTGCCAGCAGCGTAGTACCTATGGAAGGAGGGAAGAGGAACACTGAAGCTTTCTTT
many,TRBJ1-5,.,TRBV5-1,CASKAGTNQPQHF,TGCGCCAGCAAGGCAGGGACCAATCAGCCCCAGCATTTT
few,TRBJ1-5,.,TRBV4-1,CASSQEGGGNQPQHF,TGCGCCAGCAGCCAAGAGGGAGGTGGCAATCAGCCCCAGCATTTT
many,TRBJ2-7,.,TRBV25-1,CASSVSRDYEQYF,TGTGCCAGCAGTGTCTCCAGGGACTACGAGCAGTACTTC
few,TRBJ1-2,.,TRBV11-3,CASSLAAGGSGGYTF,TGTGCCAGCAGCTTAGCAGCGGGGGGGTCGGGTGGCTACACCTTC
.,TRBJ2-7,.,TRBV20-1,CSARDLSSEVYEQYF,TGCAGTGCTAGAGATCTGAGTAGTGAGGTCTACGAGCAGTACTTC
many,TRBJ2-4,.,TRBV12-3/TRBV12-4,CASSLDRNIQYF,TGTGCCAGCAGTTTAGACAGAAACATTCAGTACTTC
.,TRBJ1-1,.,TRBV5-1,CASSPNAGQMGTGAFF,TGCGCCAGCAGCCCAAACGCCGGACAAATGGGCACTGGAGCTTTCTTT
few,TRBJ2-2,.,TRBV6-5,CASSPGMAGELFF,TGTGCCAGCAGTCCGGGAATGGCCGGGGAGCTGTTTTTT
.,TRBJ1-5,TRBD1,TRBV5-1,CASNLGTGNQPQHF,TGCGCCAGCAACTTGGGGACAGGCAATCAGCCCCAGCATTTT
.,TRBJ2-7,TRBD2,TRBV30,CAWSSGTSRYF,TGTGCCTGGAGTTCCGGGACTAGCCGGTACTTC
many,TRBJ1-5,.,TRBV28,CASSPSQTGRNQPQHF,TGTGCCAGCAGTCCTTCCCAGACAGGCCGCAATCAGCCCCAGCATTTT
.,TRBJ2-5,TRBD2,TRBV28,CASSPGLVRVETQYF,TGTGCCAGCAGTCCCGGACTAGTCCGTGTGGAGACCCAGTACTTC
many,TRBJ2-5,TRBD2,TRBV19,CASSMGTSGAQYF,TGTGCCAGTAGTATGGGGACTAGCGGGGCCCAGTACTTC
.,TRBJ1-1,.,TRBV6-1,CASSELQRGTEAFF,TGTGCCAGCAGTGAACTCCAGAGAGGCACTGAAGCTTTCTTT
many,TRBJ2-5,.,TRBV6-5,CASSYPQTFGGETQYF,TGTGCCAGCAGTTATCCACAGACTTTTGGGGGAGAGACCCAGTACTTC